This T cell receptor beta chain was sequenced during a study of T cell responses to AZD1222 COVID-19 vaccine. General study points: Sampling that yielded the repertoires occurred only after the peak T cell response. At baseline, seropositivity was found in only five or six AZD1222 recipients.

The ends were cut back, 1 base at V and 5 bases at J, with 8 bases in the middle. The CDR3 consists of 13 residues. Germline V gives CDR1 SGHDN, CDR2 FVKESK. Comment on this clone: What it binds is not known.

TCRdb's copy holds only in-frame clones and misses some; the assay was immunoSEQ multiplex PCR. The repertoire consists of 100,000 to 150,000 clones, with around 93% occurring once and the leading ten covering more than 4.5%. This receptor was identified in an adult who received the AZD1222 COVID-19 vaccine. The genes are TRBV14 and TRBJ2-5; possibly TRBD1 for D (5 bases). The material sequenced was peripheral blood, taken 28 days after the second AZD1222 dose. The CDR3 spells CASSQVGRETQYF. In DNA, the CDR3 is TGTGCCAGCAGCCAAGTGGGGCGGGAGACCCAGTACTTC.